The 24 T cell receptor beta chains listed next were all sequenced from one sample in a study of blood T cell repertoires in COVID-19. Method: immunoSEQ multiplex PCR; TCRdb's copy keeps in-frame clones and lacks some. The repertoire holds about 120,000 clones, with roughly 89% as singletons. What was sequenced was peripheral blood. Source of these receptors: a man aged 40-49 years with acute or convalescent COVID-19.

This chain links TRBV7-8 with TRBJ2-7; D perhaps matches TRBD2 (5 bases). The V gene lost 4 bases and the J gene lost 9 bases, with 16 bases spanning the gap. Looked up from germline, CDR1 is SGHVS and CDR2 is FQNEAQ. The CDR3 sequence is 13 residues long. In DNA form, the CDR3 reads TGTGCCAGCAGCTCTAAGGGAGCGCAAGGGCAGTACTTC. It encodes CASSSKGAQGQYF.

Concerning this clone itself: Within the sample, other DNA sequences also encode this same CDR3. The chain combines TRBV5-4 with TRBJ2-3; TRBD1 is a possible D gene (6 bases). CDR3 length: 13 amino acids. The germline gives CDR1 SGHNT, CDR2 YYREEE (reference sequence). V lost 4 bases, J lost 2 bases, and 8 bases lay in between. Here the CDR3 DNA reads TGTGCCAGCAGCGGGGGCCTCACAGATACGCAGTATTTT. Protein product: CASSGGLTDTQYF.

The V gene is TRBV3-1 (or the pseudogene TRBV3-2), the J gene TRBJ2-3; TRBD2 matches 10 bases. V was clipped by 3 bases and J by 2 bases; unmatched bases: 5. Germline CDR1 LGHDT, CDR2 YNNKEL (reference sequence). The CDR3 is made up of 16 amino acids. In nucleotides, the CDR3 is TGTGCCAGCAGCCACCTACTAGCGGGGTTCACAGATACGCAGTATTTT. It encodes CASSHLLAGFTDTQYF.

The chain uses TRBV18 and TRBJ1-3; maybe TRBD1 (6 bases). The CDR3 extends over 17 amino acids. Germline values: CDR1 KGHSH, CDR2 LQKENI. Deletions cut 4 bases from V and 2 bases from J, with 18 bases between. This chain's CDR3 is CASSRSGDTSPGNTIYF. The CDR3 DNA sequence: TGTGCCAGCTCACGTTCAGGGGATACCTCCCCTGGAAACACCATATATTTT.

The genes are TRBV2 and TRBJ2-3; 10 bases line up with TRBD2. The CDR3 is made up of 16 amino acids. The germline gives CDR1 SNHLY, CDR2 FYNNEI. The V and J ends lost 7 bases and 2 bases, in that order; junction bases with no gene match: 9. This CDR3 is CASNGVLAGATDTQYF. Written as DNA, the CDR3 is TGTGCCAGCAACGGGGTCCTAGCGGGAGCCACAGATACGCAGTATTTT. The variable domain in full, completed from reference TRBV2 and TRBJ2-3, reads EPEVTQTPSHQVTQMGQEVILRCVPISNHLYFYWYRQILGQKVEFLVSFYNNEISEKSEIFDDQFSVERPDGSNFTLKIRSTKLEDSAMYFCASNGVLAGATDTQYFGPGTRLTVL.

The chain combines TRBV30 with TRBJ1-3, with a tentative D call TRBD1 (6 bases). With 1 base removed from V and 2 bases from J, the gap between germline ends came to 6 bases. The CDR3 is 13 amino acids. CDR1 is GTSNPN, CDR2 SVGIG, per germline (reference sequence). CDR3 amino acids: CAWSAGAGNTIYF. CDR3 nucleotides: TGTGCCTGGAGTGCAGGGGCTGGAAACACCATATATTTT.

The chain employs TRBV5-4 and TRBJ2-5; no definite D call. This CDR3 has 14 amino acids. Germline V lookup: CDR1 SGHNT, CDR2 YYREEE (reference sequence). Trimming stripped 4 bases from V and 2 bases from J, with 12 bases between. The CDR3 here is CASSNRGRQETQYF. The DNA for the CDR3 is TGTGCCAGCAGCAACCGAGGCCGGCAAGAGACCCAGTACTTC.

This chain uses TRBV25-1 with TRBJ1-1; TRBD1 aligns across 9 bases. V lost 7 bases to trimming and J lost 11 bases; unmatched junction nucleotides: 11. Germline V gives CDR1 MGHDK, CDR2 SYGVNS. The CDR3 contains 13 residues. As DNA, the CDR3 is TGTGCCAGCACCCTAGGACAGGGGATGAGGGCTTTCTTT. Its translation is CASTLGQGMRAFF.

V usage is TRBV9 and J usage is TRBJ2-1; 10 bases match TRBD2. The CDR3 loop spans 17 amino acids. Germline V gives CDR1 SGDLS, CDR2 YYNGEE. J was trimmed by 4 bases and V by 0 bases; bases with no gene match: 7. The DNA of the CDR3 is TGTGCCAGCAGCGTAGCTACCCCACTAGCGGGGTACAATGAGCAGTTCTTC. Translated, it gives CASSVATPLAGYNEQFF.

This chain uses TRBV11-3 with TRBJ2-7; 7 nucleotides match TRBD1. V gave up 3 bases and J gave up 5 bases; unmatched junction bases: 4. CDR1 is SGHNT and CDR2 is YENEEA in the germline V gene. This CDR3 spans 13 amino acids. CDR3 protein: CASSFDRDHEQYF. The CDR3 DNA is TGTGCCAGCAGCTTCGACAGGGACCACGAGCAGTACTTC.

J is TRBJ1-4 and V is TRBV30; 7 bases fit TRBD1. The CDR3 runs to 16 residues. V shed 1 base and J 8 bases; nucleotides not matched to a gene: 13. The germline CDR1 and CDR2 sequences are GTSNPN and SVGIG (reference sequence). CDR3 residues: CAWSARGKGAGEKLFF. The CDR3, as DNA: TGTGCCTGGAGTGCCCGGGGGAAGGGGGCAGGGGAAAAACTGTTTTTT.

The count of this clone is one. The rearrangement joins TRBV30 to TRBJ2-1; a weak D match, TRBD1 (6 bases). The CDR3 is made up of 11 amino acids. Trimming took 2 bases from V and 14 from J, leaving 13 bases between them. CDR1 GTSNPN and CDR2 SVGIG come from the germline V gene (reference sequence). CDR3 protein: CAWSLGSGEFF. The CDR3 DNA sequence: TGTGCCTGGAGTCTGGGGTCAGGGGAGTTCTTC.

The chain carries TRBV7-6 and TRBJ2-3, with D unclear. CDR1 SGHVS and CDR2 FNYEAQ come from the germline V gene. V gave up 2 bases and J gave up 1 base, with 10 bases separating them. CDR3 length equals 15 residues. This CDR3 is CASSLYDSRTDTQYF. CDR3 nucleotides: TGTGCCAGCAGCTTATACGACTCACGCACAGATACGCAGTATTTT.

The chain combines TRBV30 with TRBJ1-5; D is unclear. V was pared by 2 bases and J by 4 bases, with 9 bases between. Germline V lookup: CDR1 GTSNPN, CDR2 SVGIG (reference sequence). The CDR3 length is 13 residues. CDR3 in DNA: TGTGCCTGGAGTAGCGAGCTAAATCAGCCCCAGCATTTT. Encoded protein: CAWSSELNQPQHF.

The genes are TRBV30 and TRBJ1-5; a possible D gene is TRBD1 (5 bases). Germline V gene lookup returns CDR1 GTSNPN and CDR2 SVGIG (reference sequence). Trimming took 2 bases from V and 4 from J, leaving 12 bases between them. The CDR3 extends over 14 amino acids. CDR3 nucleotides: TGTGCCTGGAGTAGGACAACCTCTAATCAGCCCCAGCATTTT. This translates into CAWSRTTSNQPQHF.

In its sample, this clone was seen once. The DNA of the CDR3 is TGCGCCAGCAGTAACAGCCTAGCGGGGGCAGATACGCAGTATTTT. This gives the protein CASSNSLAGADTQYF. The J gene is TRBJ2-3, the V gene TRBV5-1; 10 bases map to TRBD2. V was clipped by 5 bases and J by 4 bases; unmatched bases: 7. The CDR3 runs to 15 residues. CDR1 SGHRS and CDR2 YFSETQ come from the germline V gene.

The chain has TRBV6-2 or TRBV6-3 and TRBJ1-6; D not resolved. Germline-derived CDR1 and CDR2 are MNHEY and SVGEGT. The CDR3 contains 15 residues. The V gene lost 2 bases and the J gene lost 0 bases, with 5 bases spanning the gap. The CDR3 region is CASSYRSSYNSPLHF. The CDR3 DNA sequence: TGTGCCAGCAGTTACAGGAGCTCCTATAATTCACCCCTCCACTTT.

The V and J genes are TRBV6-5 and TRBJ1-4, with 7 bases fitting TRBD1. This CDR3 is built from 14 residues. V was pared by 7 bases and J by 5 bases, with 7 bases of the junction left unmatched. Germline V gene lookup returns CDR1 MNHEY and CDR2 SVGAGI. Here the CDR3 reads CASKRGQTNEKLFF. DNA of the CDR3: TGTGCCAGCAAGAGGGGACAGACGAATGAAAAACTGTTTTTT.

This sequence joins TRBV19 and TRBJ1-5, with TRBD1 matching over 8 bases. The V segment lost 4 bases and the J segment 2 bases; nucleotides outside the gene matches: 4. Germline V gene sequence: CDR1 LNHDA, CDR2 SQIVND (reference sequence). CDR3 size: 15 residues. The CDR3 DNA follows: TGTGCCAGTAGTACAGGACAGGGCCGCAATCAGCCCCAGCATTTT. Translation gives CASSTGQGRNQPQHF. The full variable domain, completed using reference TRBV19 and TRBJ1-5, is DGGITQSPKYLFRKEGQNVTLSCEQNLNHDAMYWYRQDPGQGLRLIYYSQIVNDFQKGDIAEGYSVSREKKESFPLTVTSAQKNPTAFYLCASSTGQGRNQPQHFGDGTRLSIL.

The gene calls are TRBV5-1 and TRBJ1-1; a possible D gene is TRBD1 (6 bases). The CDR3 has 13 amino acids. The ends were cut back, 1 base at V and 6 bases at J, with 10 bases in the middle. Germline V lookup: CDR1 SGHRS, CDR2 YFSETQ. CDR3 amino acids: CASSLRTASEAFF. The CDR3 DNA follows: TGCGCCAGCAGCTTGAGGACAGCCTCTGAAGCTTTCTTT. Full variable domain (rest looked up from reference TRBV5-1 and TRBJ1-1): KAGVTQTPRYLIKTRGQQVTLSCSPISGHRSVSWYQQTPGQGLQFLFEYFSETQRNKGNFPGRFSGRQFSNSRSEMNVSTLELGDSALYLCASSLRTASEAFFGQGTRLTVV.

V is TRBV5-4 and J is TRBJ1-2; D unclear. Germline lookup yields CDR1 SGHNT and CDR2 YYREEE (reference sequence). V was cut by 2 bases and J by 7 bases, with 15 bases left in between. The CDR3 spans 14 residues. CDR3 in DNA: TGTGCCAGCAGCTTTGACTTCCGCGTGGGTGGCTACACCTTC. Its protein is CASSFDFRVGGYTF.

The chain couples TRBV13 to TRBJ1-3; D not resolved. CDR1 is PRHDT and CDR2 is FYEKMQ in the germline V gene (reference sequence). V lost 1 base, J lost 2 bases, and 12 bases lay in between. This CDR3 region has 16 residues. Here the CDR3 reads CASSLVSVAAGNTIYF. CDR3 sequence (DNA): TGTGCCAGCAGCTTAGTCAGTGTCGCCGCTGGAAACACCATATATTTT.

CDR3 sequence reads: CASSPGPNSGNTIYF. The DNA of the CDR3 is TGTGCCAGCAGCCCGGGTCCTAACTCTGGAAACACCATATATTTT. V is TRBV5-6 and J is TRBJ1-3; unclear D gene. This CDR3 spans 15 amino acids. V lost 4 bases and J 0 bases, leaving 11 bases between the germline ends. Germline V gene lookup returns CDR1 SGHDT and CDR2 YYEEEE.

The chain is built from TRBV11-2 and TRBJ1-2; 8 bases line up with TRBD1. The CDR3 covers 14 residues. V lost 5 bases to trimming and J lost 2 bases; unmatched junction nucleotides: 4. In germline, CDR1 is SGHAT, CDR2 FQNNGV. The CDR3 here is CASSGGQGNYGYTF. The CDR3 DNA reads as TGTGCCAGCAGCGGAGGACAGGGAAACTATGGCTACACCTTC.